In this sample, the clone carrying this T cell receptor beta chain turned up a few times. No antigen is known for it. CDR3 length equals 13 residues. Germline CDR1 LNHDA, CDR2 SQIVND (reference sequence). J gave up 9 bases and V 5 bases, and 9 bases lay outside the gene matches. Isolated RNA was reverse transcribed in full, so expressed TCRB transcripts were sequenced. Only in-frame clones appear in the TCRdb table, and some are missing; sequencing was by immunoSEQ multiplex PCR. The sample lists about 160,000 clones, about 8.1% occurring once. These data come from a study of beta chain features in type 1 diabetes. Whole-study context: The study found patients and healthy donors alike in age, gender and cell yields.

Naive, central memory, regulatory and stem cell-like memory cells within the CD4+ compartment were sorted using CD45RO/CCR7/CD25/CD127/CD95/CD27. Overall study results and limits: Sampled from patients, naive, central memory and Treg TCRB repertoires appeared more similar than those sampled from healthy donors. Across all four CD4+ subsets, people with type 1 diabetes showed modestly shorter TCRB CDR3s.

The chain combines TRBV19 with TRBJ1-1; 7 nucleotides align to TRBD1. Sequenced sample: central memory CD4+ T cells from blood. The origin of this receptor is a woman younger than 30 with type 1 diabetes. This chain's CDR3 is CASSLSEGAKAFF. CDR3 bases: TGTGCCAGTAGTCTTTCGGAGGGGGCTAAAGCTTTCTTT.